This entry describes one T cell receptor (beta chain). This record comes from a study of sequential checkpoint blockade in melanoma. Described treatment: randomized to nivolumab then ipilimumab (arm A) or the reverse (arm B). Germline CDR1 reads SGHDN; CDR2 reads FVKESK. With 5 bases removed from V and 10 bases from J, the gap between germline ends came to 12 bases. This CDR3 is 13 amino acids long. Measured with immunoSEQ multiplex PCR; TCRdb has only the in-frame clones, and not every one. This sample has about 18,000 clones, with roughly 73% found just once. The chain has TRBV14 and TRBJ1-6; TRBD1 is a possible D gene (5 bases). This specimen was tumor tissue (inferred from file names), taken from a patient given nivolumab and ipilimumab in sequence. This clonotype was sampled from a human donor with melanoma. DNA for the CDR3: TGTGCCAGCAGCGGGGACTCCCTATCACCCCTCCACTTT. Encoded protein: CASSGDSLSPLHF.